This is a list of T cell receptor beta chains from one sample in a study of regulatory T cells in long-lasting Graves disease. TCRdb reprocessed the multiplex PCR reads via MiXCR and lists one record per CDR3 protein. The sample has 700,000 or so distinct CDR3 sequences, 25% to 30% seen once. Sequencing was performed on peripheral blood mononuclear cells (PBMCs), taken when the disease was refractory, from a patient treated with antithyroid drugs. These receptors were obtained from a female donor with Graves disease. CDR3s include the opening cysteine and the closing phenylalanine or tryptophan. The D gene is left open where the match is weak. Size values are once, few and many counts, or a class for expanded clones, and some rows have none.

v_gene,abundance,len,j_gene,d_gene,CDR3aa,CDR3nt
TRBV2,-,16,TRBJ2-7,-,CASSEAPPGRGAEQYF,TGTGCCAGCAGTGAAGCCCCTCCCGGGAGAGGGGCCGAGCAGTACTTC
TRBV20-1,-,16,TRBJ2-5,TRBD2,CSARRGLAGNQETQYF,TGCAGTGCTAGAAGGGGACTAGCAGGTAACCAAGAGACCCAGTACTTC
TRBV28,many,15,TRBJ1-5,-,CASRGGQGNNQPQHF,TGTGCCAGCAGGGGTGGCCAGGGGAACAATCAGCCCCAGCATTTT
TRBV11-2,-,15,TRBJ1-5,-,CASSTRDGSNQPQHF,TGTGCCAGCAGCACCCGGGACGGTAGCAATCAGCCCCAGCATTTT
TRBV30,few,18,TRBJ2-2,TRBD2,CAWSGRLAGGVFSGELFF,TGTGCCTGGAGTGGCCGACTAGCGGGAGGAGTTTTCTCCGGGGAGCTGTTTTTT
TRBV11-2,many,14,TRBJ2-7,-,CASSLVGRRGEQYF,TGTGCCAGCAGCTTAGTGGGCAGGAGGGGCGAGCAGTACTTC
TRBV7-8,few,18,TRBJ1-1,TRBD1,CASSLLTGEAHWNTEAFF,TGTGCCAGCAGCTTATTAACAGGGGAGGCACATTGGAACACTGAAGCTTTCTTT
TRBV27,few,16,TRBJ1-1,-,CASSKQTGPMNTEAFF,TGTGCCAGCAGCAAACAAACAGGGCCTATGAACACTGAAGCTTTCTTT
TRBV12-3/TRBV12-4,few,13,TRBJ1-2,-,CASSFRVIYGYTF,TGTGCCAGCAGTTTTAGGGTAATCTATGGCTACACCTTC
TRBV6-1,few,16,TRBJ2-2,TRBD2,CASSEAVTSVIGELFF,TGTGCCAGCAGTGAAGCCGTGACTAGCGTTATCGGGGAGCTGTTTTTT
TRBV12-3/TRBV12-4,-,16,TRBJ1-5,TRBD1,CASRPDRGLGNQPQHF,TGTGCCAGCAGGCCTGACAGGGGACTTGGCAATCAGCCCCAGCATTTT
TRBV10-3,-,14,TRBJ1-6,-,CAISKTEADSPLHF,TGTGCCATCAGTAAGACAGAAGCAGATTCACCCCTCCACTTT
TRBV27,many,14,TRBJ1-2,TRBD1,CASRPTGGNYGYTF,TGTGCCAGCAGACCGACAGGGGGTAACTATGGCTACACCTTC
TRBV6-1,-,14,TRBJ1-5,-,CASRAGPGAQPQHF,TGTGCCAGCAGGGCGGGCCCGGGCGCTCAGCCCCAGCATTTT
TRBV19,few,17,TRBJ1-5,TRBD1,CASSIRFNRQGAQPQHF,TGTGCCAGTAGTATAAGGTTTAATCGACAGGGTGCTCAGCCCCAGCATTTT
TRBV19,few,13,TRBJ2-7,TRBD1,CASQGQDSYEQYF,TGTGCCAGCCAGGGACAGGACTCCTACGAGCAGTACTTC
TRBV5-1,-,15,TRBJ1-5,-,CASSLGAVSNQPQHF,TGCGCCAGCAGCTTGGGGGCGGTTAGCAATCAGCCCCAGCATTTT
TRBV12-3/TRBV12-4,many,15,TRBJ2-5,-,CASSSNSRAQETQYF,TGTGCCAGCAGTTCTAATTCTAGGGCTCAGGAGACCCAGTACTTC
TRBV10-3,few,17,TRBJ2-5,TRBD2,CAISESTRRQGGETQYF,TGTGCCATCAGTGAGTCGACAAGGCGGCAGGGAGGGGAGACCCAGTACTTC
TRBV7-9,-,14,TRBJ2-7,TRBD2,CASSWSGRDYEQYF,TGTGCCAGCAGTTGGAGCGGGAGAGACTACGAGCAGTACTTC
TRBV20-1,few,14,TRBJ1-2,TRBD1,CSALNRQGVYGYTF,TGCAGTGCTCTGAACCGACAGGGGGTCTATGGCTACACCTTC
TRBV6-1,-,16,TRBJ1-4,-,CASSARPTGSNEKLFF,TGTGCCAGCAGTGCCAGGCCTACAGGGTCTAATGAAAAACTGTTTTTT
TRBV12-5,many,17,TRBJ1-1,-,CASGPPGGLSENTEAFF,TGTGCTAGTGGTCCCCCGGGTGGCCTCTCGGAGAACACTGAAGCTTTCTTT
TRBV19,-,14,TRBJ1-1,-,CASSMGQQNTEAFF,TGTGCCAGTAGTATGGGCCAGCAGAACACTGAAGCTTTCTTT
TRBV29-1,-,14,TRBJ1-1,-,CSVEPPPLNTEAFF,TGCAGCGTTGAACCTCCCCCTTTGAACACTGAAGCTTTCTTT
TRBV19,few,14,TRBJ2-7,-,CASSIGQGPHEQYF,TGTGCCAGTAGTATTGGGCAGGGGCCCCACGAGCAGTACTTC
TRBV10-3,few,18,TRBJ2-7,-,CAISEGHIDGPPDYEQYF,TGTGCCATCAGTGAAGGGCATATAGACGGACCCCCCGACTACGAGCAGTACTTC
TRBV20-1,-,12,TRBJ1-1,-,CSAMRINTEAFF,TGCAGTGCTATGCGGATTAACACTGAAGCTTTCTTT
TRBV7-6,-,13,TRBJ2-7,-,CASSPTLTYEQYF,TGTGCCAGCAGCCCGACACTAACCTACGAGCAGTACTTC
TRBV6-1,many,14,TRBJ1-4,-,CASSVEGWDEKLFF,TGTGCCAGCAGCGTCGAGGGGTGGGATGAAAAACTGTTTTTT
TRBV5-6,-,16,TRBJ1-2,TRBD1,CASSIRQGASGYGYTF,TGTGCCAGCAGCATACGACAGGGTGCCTCAGGGTATGGCTACACCTTC
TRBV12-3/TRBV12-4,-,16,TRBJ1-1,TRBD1,CASSKQGAQGGTEAFF,TGTGCCAGCAGCAAACAGGGGGCGCAGGGAGGCACTGAAGCTTTCTTT
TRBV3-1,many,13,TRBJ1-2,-,CASSQGTGSGYTF,TGTGCCAGCAGCCAAGGAACAGGGAGTGGCTACACCTTC
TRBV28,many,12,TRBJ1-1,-,CATRGQRTEAFF,TGTGCCACCAGGGGTCAAAGGACTGAAGCTTTCTTT
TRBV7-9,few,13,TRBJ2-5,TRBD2,CASSVAGVKTQYF,TGTGCCAGCAGCGTAGCGGGAGTGAAGACCCAGTACTTC
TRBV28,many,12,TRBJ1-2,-,CASRSLKRGYTF,TGTGCCAGCAGATCATTAAAACGGGGCTACACCTTC
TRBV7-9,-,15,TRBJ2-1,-,CASSFARARDNEQFF,TGTGCCAGCAGCTTTGCCAGGGCGCGTGACAATGAGCAGTTCTTC
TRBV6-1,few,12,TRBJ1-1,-,CASAAVRTEAFF,TGTGCCAGCGCGGCGGTGCGGACTGAAGCTTTCTTT
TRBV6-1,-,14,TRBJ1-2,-,CASSSGGGRVGYTF,TGTGCCAGCAGCAGCGGAGGGGGGCGAGTGGGCTACACCTTC
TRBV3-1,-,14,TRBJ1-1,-,CASSQDRVQGEAFF,TGTGCCAGCAGCCAAGATCGGGTTCAGGGTGAAGCTTTCTTT
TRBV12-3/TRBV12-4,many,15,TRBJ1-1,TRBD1,CASSPYRTGGTEAFF,TGTGCCAGCAGTCCCTACCGGACAGGGGGCACTGAAGCTTTCTTT
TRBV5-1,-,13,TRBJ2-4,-,CASSPSRDSIQYF,TGCGCCAGCAGCCCATCCCGGGACTCGATTCAGTACTTC